This entry is about one T cell receptor beta chain. This clone was recorded a few times. It has no known antigen specificity. No much larger clonotype is one base removed from it; base qualities were not supplied. CDR1 SGHRS and CDR2 YFSETQ were looked up in the germline V gene. Cut back by 0 bases and 6 bases, the V and J ends lie 9 bases apart. Counted from cysteine to phenylalanine, this CDR3 has 14 amino acids. CDR3 DNA is the only sequence kept; it has 42 bases, read in frame from the first base. The cohort comprised some 680 healthy bone marrow donors. Cohort members were all nominally healthy when sampled, although unrecorded immune exposures were likely present. The donor was CMV seronegative and belonged to the group of 352 seronegative cohort members. Each donor provided a peripheral blood sample, and peripheral blood mononuclear cells were used for TCR beta sequencing. Genomic DNA extraction from the blood cell samples was performed with the Qiagen DNeasy Blood Extraction Kit.

The sample originates from a study of cytomegalovirus exposure and HLA in healthy donors (dated by TCRdb to between 2016 and 2019). About the investigation overall: An earlier analysis of some 500 of the donors reported about 250 Gb of sequence data and around 110 million unique TCR beta sequences from about 180 million T cells. The genetic ancestry cluster associated with self-reported Caucasian donors included 81% of the 398 genotyped donors. In addition to the first cohort of 666 subjects, a separate validation cohort of 120 different subjects was used. All discovery cohort repertoires had been generated using a single sequencing platform. Typing coverage varied by locus: roughly 629-630 donors for A, B, C, DRB1 and DQB1; around 560 for DQA1; about 570 for DPA1; fewer than 480 for DPB1. Roughly 5 DR-DQ haplotypes were handled as single units for association and clustering, since linkage in the cohort was strong. Rather than using new phenotypic data, the later analysis identified candidate immune exposures from TCR beta sequences and from how often those sequences occurred across donors. An early release covering roughly 580 HLA-typed donors comprised approximately 300 gigabases of sequencing data and 85 million to 100 million unique TCR sequences. The study aimed to test whether cataloging public T cell receptors could reveal signatures of past pathogen exposure. High-throughput TCR immunosequencing, statistical association of individual TCRs with disease status, and machine learning were combined to predict cytomegalovirus infection status. In a later genetic analysis, genome-wide SNP genotypes for about three fifths of the roughly 670 donors were used, and that subset was treated as a discovery cohort. HLA typing included class I and class II loci at four-digit resolution. Among around 400 genotyped donors of the cohort, an average of approximately 200,000 unique TCR beta nucleotide sequences was sequenced per donor, of which about 19% were non-productive. In a later analysis, previously published TCR beta repertoires from about 670 donors were re-analyzed and high-resolution HLA genotyping was added so that TCR occurrence patterns could be studied. Donor age, sex, ethnicity and CMV serostatus were collected together with the repertoire data. Using immunosequencing, the study profiled T cell repertoires from approximately 700 subjects and related those repertoires to cytomegalovirus serostatus. To decide whether each TCR beta V gene segment behaved as functional or pseudogenic, an earlier analysis of some 580 of the donors relied on high-throughput TCR beta sequencing. The research as a whole found: A later analysis found that most CMV-associated TCR beta chains appeared HLA-restricted, with HLA associations seemingly driven largely by CMV exposure. Correlated functional status among segregating V segments might be attributable to linkage disequilibrium, but an unknown experimental factor could not be ruled out. For the cohort, immune exposure information was limited to CMV serostatus. Several of the top co-occurrence clusters appeared to be linked to parvovirus B19, influenza, CMV and Epstein-Barr virus, according to a later analysis. In a later analysis, TCR association rates were found to vary across HLA loci, with the most associated TCRs seen for DRB1 alleles and the fewest for HLA-C alleles. Because some donors lacked HLA typing at each locus, the association tests relied only on the typed subset. Because counts were too low, some 16 rarely observed V segments, including chromosome 9 orphons, were excluded from the earlier analysis of several hundred of the donors. Most TCR sequences were observed very rarely across donors, whereas some public TCRs were present in many individuals. In vitro tests confirmed that a few of the cytomegalovirus-associated TCR beta chains recognize cytomegalovirus antigens. The study listed over 150 TCR beta chains as associated with cytomegalovirus. In a later analysis, HLA-associated TCR beta chains showed more clonal expansion and lower generation probabilities than non-associated chains that were equally common. In an earlier analysis of some 550 of the donors, most TCR beta V segments were observed in productive rearrangements about 87% or about 30% of the time, broadly matching IMGT annotations. When HLA alleles, especially DR and DQ, strongly co-occurred, TCR associations were difficult to assign to individual alleles. According to a later genetic analysis, donors in an Asian-associated ancestry cluster had fewer N-insertions in productive TCRs than the approximately 670-donor mean. V-gene and J-gene trimming of TCR beta chains was associated with a missense DCLRE1C variant in a later genetic analysis, and the association was replicated in an independent cohort. It was suggested by the authors that the approach could potentially be generalized to other disease states and immunological phenotypes. The presence/absence analyses assumed that sequencing depth was roughly uniform across donors, and that assumption may not be true. A group of highly shared sequence variants was considered likely to be a technical artifact of the sequencing pipeline. A further reported finding was that TCR beta sequences accurately predicted the HLA-A and HLA-B alleles for most subjects in the first cohort. The cohort was sequenced for TCR beta chains only, and without alpha or paired-chain data the features that could be detected were limited. A later analysis associated 16,951 TCR beta sequences with specific HLA alleles at a false discovery rate of 0.05. The 87-base-pair reads could not distinguish some IMGT-functional V segments, including TRBV6-2 and TRBV6-3, so those segments were excluded. The classifier was reported to diagnose cytomegalovirus status with high specificity and sensitivity in both the original and validation cohorts.

Libraries were made using the immunoSEQ multiplex PCR assay. The multiplex PCR relied on a mix of 60 forward primers for TCR Vbeta segments and 13 reverse primers for TCR Jbeta segments. The CDR3 region of rearranged TCR beta genes was amplified from genomic DNA with a multiplex PCR assay. On the Illumina HiSeq System, the amplified TCR beta libraries were sequenced as 87-base-pair reads. For the original study's pipeline: A later analysis counted about 76 million unique TCR beta chains across the 690 or so repertoires, and some 11 million of these chains were shared by at least two donors. Raw reads were error-corrected and collapsed into unique sequences by a nearest-neighbor algorithm in which closely related sequences were merged to remove PCR and sequencing errors. Alignment of CDR3 sequences to IMGT reference sequences was used to assign V, D and J gene segments. For a sequence to be retained, a match of at least six nucleotides was required to both a V gene segment and a J gene segment. Rearrangements were called productive when the CDR3 lacked stop codons and stayed in frame with V and J; all others were non-productive. Following IMGT convention, CDR3 was defined as the stretch from the second conserved V-encoded cysteine up to the conserved J-encoded phenylalanine. The earlier analysis of a few hundred of the donors excluded sequences that lacked an unambiguous match to a single V gene segment. In an earlier analysis of 587 of the donors, V segments were called functional above 56.7% productive rearrangements and were called segregating when the between-donor standard deviation exceeded 5%. A statistical classification framework was developed to diagnose cytomegalovirus status using the catalog of TCR beta chain sequences. A later analysis assigned V and J genes by comparing TCR nucleotide sequences with IMGT/GENE-DB human TR gene sequences. A later analysis assigned CDR3 sequences and most-parsimonious VDJ recombination scenarios with the TCRdist pipeline. In a later analysis, each TCR beta chain was defined by its CDR3 amino acid sequence together with its V-gene family, and reads lacking a unique V-gene family were excluded. To address suspected cross-contamination and a sequencing artifact, a later analysis removed over 500 highly shared, low-generation-probability nucleotide sequences. For each public chain, a later analysis derived a clonal expansion index from normalized ranks of inferred template counts within each repertoire. Generation probabilities in a later analysis came from a VDJ recombination model fitted to out-of-frame rearrangements, and those results were checked against IGoR. A later analysis scored TCR-TCR, TCR-HLA and TCR-CMV co-occurrence with hypergeometric tests, applying a repertoire-size bias correction to TCR pairs. To estimate false discovery rates, a later analysis permuted the HLA or CMV assignments 20 times. In a later analysis, co-occurring TCRs were grouped with DBSCAN, and TCRdist sequence similarity was added when clustering was performed within HLA-allele-positive subsets. For co-occurrence clustering, repertoires with fewer than 30,000 or more than 120,000 public chains were excluded, along with roughly 5 repertoires with anomalous nucleotide sharing. TCRdb took this table from immuneACCESS and kept in-frame rearrangements with V and J called. Such tables lack part of the clones; where checked against another copy, unresolved V genes explain under half of the gap, and the rest is unexplained. The V and J calls and clone size are taken from that table; D and trimming were inferred from the DNA. This sample comprises about 140,000 clones, 65% to 80% of them detected only once. The top ten clones comprise 1.5% to 2% of the sample.

The sequence joins TRBV5-1 to TRBJ1-4, and perhaps TRBD1 as D gene, on 6 matching bases. The TCR originated in a woman in her twenties or thirties in good health and CMV-seronegative. The specimen sequenced was PBMCs. The CDR3 amino acid sequence is: CASSLGAGDEKLFF. The bases read TGCGCCAGCAGCTTGGGGGCAGGGGATGAAAAACTGTTTTTT.